This T cell receptor (beta chain) originates from a study of blood T cells in healthy people across ages. About this clonotype itself: Its ends do not fully match the called genes, so a read error is possible.

For the second PCR, which ran for roughly 6 to 11 cycles, a sample-barcoded 5' primer and a J-beta primer mix were used. Individual samples furnished no less than 2.5 million CDR3-containing paired-end reads apiece. TCRdb independently ran MiXCR on the 5' RACE reads; one entry per CDR3 protein. The sample includes about 800,000 distinct CDR3 sequences, approximately 25% of them seen just once. The CDR3 is 12 residues long. Looked up from germline, CDR1 is MDHEN and CDR2 is SYDVKM. These data are also associated with another study on T cells of mothers and their children. That study reports: Samples came from a few healthy Caucasian mothers and their six children.

Sequenced input: blood. The origin of this receptor is a boy between 5 and 17 years old in good health. The chain combines TRBV28 with TRBJ2-7, with D tentatively TRBD1 or TRBD2 (5 bases each). The chain's CDR3 is CASSTGTDGLHF. The CDR3 coding sequence is TGTGCCAGCAGTACGGGGACGGATGGGCTGCACTTC.